One and the same sample provided the 26 T cell receptor beta chains below, sequenced in a study of cytomegalovirus exposure and HLA in healthy donors. Use of 60 Vbeta and 13 Jbeta primers characterized the PCR. TCRdb keeps only in-frame clones here, not all; method: immunoSEQ multiplex PCR. The data contain about 150,000 clones, roughly 82% of them singletons. The sample was PBMCs. Receptor source: a woman in her 50s in good health and CMV-seropositive.

The chain is built from TRBV5-6 and TRBJ1-1, with D hard to call. Trimming removed 0 bases at V and 4 bases at J, with 7 bases between. The CDR3 sequence is 13 residues long. CDR1 and CDR2 (germline): SGHDT, YYEEEE. In DNA, the CDR3 is TGTGCCAGCAGCTTGGCCGTAGTCACTGAAGCTTTCTTT. Protein sequence: CASSLAVVTEAFF.

The chain combines TRBV6-1 with TRBJ2-7; maybe TRBD2 (6 bases). Germline CDR1 MNHNS, CDR2 SASEGT. The ends were cut back, 1 base at V and 0 bases at J, with 16 bases in the middle. The CDR3 covers 17 residues. CDR3 in DNA: TGTGCCAGCAGTGAAGTCGGTCGGGGGTTCAGCTCCTACGAGCAGTACTTC. Translation gives CASSEVGRGFSSYEQYF.

The chain's CDR3 is CASLKRGGPGELFF. As DNA, the CDR3 is TGTGCCAGTCTGAAGCGGGGGGGCCCCGGGGAGCTGTTTTTT. The rearrangement uses TRBV6-5 and TRBJ2-2, with 10 bases matching TRBD2. In germline, CDR1 is MNHEY, CDR2 SVGAGI. The CDR3 loop spans 14 amino acids. V lost 9 bases to trimming and J lost 6 bases; unmatched junction nucleotides: 7.

This chain links TRBV4-2 with TRBJ1-1; D is unresolved. V lost 1 base, J lost 1 base, and 10 bases lay in between. CDR1 and CDR2 from the germline V gene are LGHNA and YNFKEQ. This CDR3 region has 15 residues. The CDR3 DNA follows: TGTGCCAGCAGCCAAGGCTTGACTACGAACACTGAAGCTTTCTTT. Translating gives CASSQGLTTNTEAFF.

This clone was counted a few times. V is TRBV30 and J is TRBJ1-6; D might be TRBD1 (5 bases). The V and J ends lost 0 bases and 7 bases respectively, with 7 bases between them. The CDR3 is 13 residues long. Germline loops: CDR1 GTSNPN, CDR2 SVGIG (reference sequence). The CDR3 reads CAWSVQENSPLHF. CDR3 DNA: TGTGCCTGGAGTGTACAGGAAAATTCACCCCTCCACTTT.

The rearrangement links TRBV30 to TRBJ2-3; 9 bases match TRBD1. This CDR3 spans 15 amino acids. The V gene end was trimmed by 2 bases and the J gene end by 5 bases; junction bases not matched to a gene: 8. Per germline, CDR1 GTSNPN and CDR2 SVGIG (reference sequence). CDR3 residues: CAWSTGQGLRDTQYF. The CDR3 DNA reads as TGTGCCTGGAGTACGGGACAGGGTTTAAGAGATACGCAGTATTTT.

A remark on this clone: Compared with germline, one end of the junction differs, possibly owing to a read error. The rearrangement links TRBV7-9 to TRBJ1-1; D may be TRBD1 (6 bases). The germline V gene encodes CDR1 SEHNR and CDR2 FQNEAQ (reference sequence). CDR3 length: 15 amino acids. The CDR3 reads CSSSLDGRGGQTAFF. The CDR3 DNA reads as TGTTCCAGCAGCTTAGATGGTAGGGGCGGACAGACGGCTTTCTTT.

A single count supports this clone. The chain couples TRBV5-1 to TRBJ2-1; D perhaps matches TRBD2 (5 bases). The CDR3 consists of 17 residues. Germline assignment: CDR1 SGHRS and CDR2 YFSETQ. The ends were cut back, 0 bases at V and 4 bases at J, with 17 bases in the middle. DNA of the CDR3: TGCGCCAGCAGCTTGGGACACGGGAACTTTTTTTACAATGAGCAGTTCTTC. Protein product: CASSLGHGNFFYNEQFF.

The gene calls are TRBV18 and TRBJ1-2; the match to TRBD1 covers 7 bases. Unmatched junction bases numbered 7, after V lost 3 bases and J lost 3 bases. This CDR3 is 15 amino acids long. The germline gives CDR1 KGHSH, CDR2 LQKENI. CDR3 in DNA: TGTGCCAGCTCACCCCGGGACAGAGTCGACTATGGCTACACCTTC. It translates to CASSPRDRVDYGYTF.

This chain uses TRBV2 with TRBJ1-4, with D possibly being TRBD1 (6 bases). The CDR3 runs to 13 residues. Trimming left V 3 bases short and J 8 bases short, with 10 bases between. Per germline, CDR1 SNHLY and CDR2 FYNNEI. CDR3 region: CASSEDRKEKLFF. The DNA for the CDR3 is TGTGCCAGCAGTGAGGACAGAAAAGAAAAACTGTTTTTT.

The chain has TRBV7-2 and TRBJ2-7, with 7 bases lining up with TRBD2. The germline CDR1 and CDR2 sequences are SGHTA and FQGNSA. The CDR3 consists of 15 residues. V lost 5 bases to trimming and J lost 2 bases; unmatched junction nucleotides: 9. CDR3 DNA: TGTGCCAGCAGCCTCGCCGGACTAGGAACCTACGAGCAGTACTTC. As protein: CASSLAGLGTYEQYF.

This chain uses TRBV19 with TRBJ2-5, with 10 bases aligning to TRBD1. The CDR3 contains 15 residues. Germline-derived CDR1 and CDR2 are LNHDA and SQIVND (reference sequence). J was trimmed by 4 bases and V by 5 bases; bases with no gene match: 7. CDR3 region: CASSPRQGALETQYF. Written as DNA, the CDR3 is TGTGCCAGTAGTCCACGACAGGGGGCCTTAGAGACCCAGTACTTC.

This chain connects TRBV27 to TRBJ2-6, with D tentatively TRBD2 (6 bases). The germline gives CDR1 MNHEY, CDR2 SMNVEV (reference sequence). The CDR3 contains 15 residues. Between the trimmed V and J ends, which lost 5 bases and 2 bases, there was a span of 10 bases. CDR3 nucleotides: TGTGCCAGCAGTCCGCGACTAGCTGGGGCCAACGTCCTGACTTTC. Its protein product is CASSPRLAGANVLTF.

This clone appeared a few times. The chain combines TRBV5-5 with TRBJ2-7; D unclear. V was pared by 0 bases and J by 1 base, with 14 bases between. There are 16 residues in the CDR3. The germline V gene has CDR1 SGHKS and CDR2 YYEKEE (reference sequence). Here the CDR3 reads CASSLGSGGSSYEQYF. CDR3 bases: TGTGCCAGCAGCTTGGGGTCGGGTGGAAGTTCCTACGAGCAGTACTTC.

The J gene is TRBJ2-5, the V gene TRBV5-6, with TRBD1 matching 7 bases. The J call is doubtful: the DNA matches TRBJ2-7 better. The length of the CDR3 is 15 residues. Germline values: CDR1 SGHDT, CDR2 YYEEEE. The CDR3 coding sequence is TGTGCCAGCAGGAATGACAGGGCTACTACGAGCGAGCAGTACTTC. This codes for CASRNDRATTSEQYF.

This clone was seen only a few times. The chain uses TRBV5-6 and TRBJ1-6; 8 nucleotides line up with TRBD1. The CDR3 loop spans 15 amino acids. V lost 1 base to trimming and J lost 5 bases; unmatched junction nucleotides: 2. The V gene's germline CDR1 is SGHDT and CDR2 YYEEEE. The CDR3 bases are TGTGCCAGCAGCTTGCGACAGGGGAATAATTCACCCCTCCACTTT. This gives the protein CASSLRQGNNSPLHF.

This clone appeared a single time. The chain couples TRBV27 to TRBJ1-2; D gene ambiguous. Trimming pared 6 bases from V and 0 bases from J, leaving 26 bases between. Germline CDR1 is MNHEY and CDR2 is SMNVEV (reference sequence). This CDR3 comprises 19 residues. The CDR3 loop reads CASSLTLTGIGEPNYGYTF. Here the CDR3 DNA reads TGTGCCAGCAGCCTAACCCTGACGGGGATCGGGGAACCTAACTATGGCTACACCTTC.

The CDR3 DNA is TGTGCCAGCAGTTACGCGGGGGGTCAGGAGCAGTTCTTC. It specifies CASSYAGGQEQFF. The rearrangement uses TRBV6-5 and TRBJ2-1; 8 nucleotides line up with TRBD2. Germline values: CDR1 MNHEY, CDR2 SVGAGI. The CDR3 length is 13 residues. V lost 2 bases, J lost 10 bases, and 4 bases stayed unmatched.

This clone was found once. V gene TRBV7-3 combines with J gene TRBJ2-1; 8 bases agree with TRBD2. Germline V lookup: CDR1 SGHTA, CDR2 FQGTGA. V was pared by 6 bases and J by 7 bases, with 8 bases of the junction left unmatched. This CDR3 has 14 amino acids. For the CDR3, the DNA is TGTGCCAGCAGATCCGGGGGGGCCGGTAATGAGCAGTTCTTC. Translation: CASRSGGAGNEQFF. Full variable domain (outside the CDR3, taken from reference TRBV7-3 and TRBJ2-1): GAGVSQTPSNKVTEKGKYVELRCDPISGHTALYWYRQSLGQGPEFLIYFQGTGAADDSGLPNDRFFAVRPEGSVSTLKIQRTERGDSAVYLCASRSGGAGNEQFFGPGTRLTVL.

The chain joins TRBV7-2 to TRBJ1-2; no firm D call. The CDR3 extends over 13 amino acids. V lost 0 bases to trimming and J lost 7 bases, with 9 bases between them. CDR1 SGHTA and CDR2 FQGNSA come from the germline V gene. CDR3 nucleotide sequence: TGTGCCAGCAGCTTAGCTTCATCGGGTGGCTACACCTTC. As protein: CASSLASSGGYTF.

The CDR3 sequence: CASSQKTGQGAIYEQYF. The CDR3 DNA sequence: TGTGCCAGCAGCCAGAAGACCGGACAGGGGGCGATCTACGAGCAGTACTTC. The rearrangement uses TRBV11-2 and TRBJ2-7; the match to TRBD1 covers 11 bases. Looked up from germline, CDR1 is SGHAT and CDR2 is FQNNGV. The CDR3 has 17 residues. V was clipped by 5 bases and J by 3 bases; unmatched bases: 12.

This chain connects TRBV4-3 to TRBJ1-4; 8 bases fit TRBD1. Germline V CDR1 and CDR2: LGHNA, YSLEER. J lost 8 bases, V lost 0 bases, and 5 bases had no gene match. This CDR3 region has 15 residues. CDR3 amino acids: CASSQDQGAFEKLFF. CDR3 coding DNA: TGCGCCAGCAGCCAAGATCAGGGGGCTTTCGAAAAACTGTTTTTT.

The table lists this clone with a count of one. This chain uses TRBV5-1 with TRBJ2-5, with D unresolved. The CDR3 runs 16 residues. CDR1 SGHRS and CDR2 YFSETQ come from the germline V gene. V was pared by 4 bases and J by 5 bases, with 21 bases between. In DNA form, the CDR3 reads TGCGCCAGCAGCATGGGCAGGAAGAGTGCCAACGAGACCCAGTACTTC. It codes for CASSMGRKSANETQYF.

The chain uses TRBV30 and TRBJ1-4; TRBD1 agrees at 7 bases. CDR1 and CDR2 (germline): GTSNPN, SVGIG (reference sequence). The trim removed 0 bases at V and 8 bases at J, leaving 6 bases unmatched. The CDR3 length is 14 residues. The CDR3: CAWSVEGAGEKLFF. CDR3 coding DNA: TGTGCCTGGAGTGTCGAGGGGGCAGGAGAAAAACTGTTTTTT.

The CDR3: CASSLGEPYRGYTF. The CDR3 nucleotides are TGTGCCAGCAGCTTAGGGGAGCCATACCGCGGCTACACCTTC. This rearrangement joins TRBV7-9 to TRBJ1-2; no clear D. The germline V gene encodes CDR1 SEHNR and CDR2 FQNEAQ (reference sequence). CDR3 length: 14 residues. V was shortened by 1 base and J by 8 bases, with 14 bases between the two germline ends.

The chain combines TRBV19 with TRBJ2-3; 13 bases match TRBD2. The length of the CDR3 is 16 residues. V was clipped by 5 bases and J by 8 bases; unmatched bases: 10. Germline V CDR1 and CDR2: LNHDA, SQIVND (reference sequence). The CDR3 spells CASSDGLAGDAVTQYF. The CDR3 region has the DNA TGTGCCAGTAGTGACGGACTAGCGGGGGATGCGGTTACGCAGTATTTT.